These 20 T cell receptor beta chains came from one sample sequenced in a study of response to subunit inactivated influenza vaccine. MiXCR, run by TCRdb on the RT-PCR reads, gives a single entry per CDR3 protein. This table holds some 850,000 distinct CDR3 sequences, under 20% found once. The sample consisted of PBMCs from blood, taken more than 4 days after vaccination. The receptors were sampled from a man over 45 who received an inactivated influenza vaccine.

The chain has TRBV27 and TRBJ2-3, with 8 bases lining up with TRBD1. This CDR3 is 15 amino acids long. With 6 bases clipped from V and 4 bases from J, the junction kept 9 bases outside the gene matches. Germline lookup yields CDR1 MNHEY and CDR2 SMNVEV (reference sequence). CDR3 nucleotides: TGTGCCAGCAGCAAAGGGACAGGTCGGCCAGATACGCAGTATTTT. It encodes CASSKGTGRPDTQYF.

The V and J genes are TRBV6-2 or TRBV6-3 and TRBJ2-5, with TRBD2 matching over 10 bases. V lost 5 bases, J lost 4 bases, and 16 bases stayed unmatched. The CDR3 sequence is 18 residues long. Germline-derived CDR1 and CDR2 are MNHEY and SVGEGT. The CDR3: CASSTDIAGGSGRETQYF. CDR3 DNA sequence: TGTGCCAGCAGTACCGACATAGCGGGAGGATCGGGGCGAGAGACCCAGTACTTC.

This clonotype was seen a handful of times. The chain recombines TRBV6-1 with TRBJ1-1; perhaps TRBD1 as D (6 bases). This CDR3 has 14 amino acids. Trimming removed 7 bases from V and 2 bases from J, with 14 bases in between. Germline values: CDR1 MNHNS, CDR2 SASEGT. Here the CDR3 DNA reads TGTGCCAGCACTAACGGGGGGCGCAACACTGAAGCTTTCTTT. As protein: CASTNGGRNTEAFF.

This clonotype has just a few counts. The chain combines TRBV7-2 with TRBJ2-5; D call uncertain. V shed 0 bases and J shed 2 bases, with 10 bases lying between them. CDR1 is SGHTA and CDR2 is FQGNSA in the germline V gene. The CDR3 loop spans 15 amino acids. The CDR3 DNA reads TGTGCCAGCAGCTTAGCTGGTTCAAGACAAGAGACCCAGTACTTC. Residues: CASSLAGSRQETQYF.

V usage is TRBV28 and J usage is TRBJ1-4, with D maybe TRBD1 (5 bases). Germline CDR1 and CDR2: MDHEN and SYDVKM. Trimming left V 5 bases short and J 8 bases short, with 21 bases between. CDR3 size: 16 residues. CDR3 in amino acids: CASSGPLWDSEEKLFF. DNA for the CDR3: TGTGCCAGCAGTGGACCCCTTTGGGACTCTGAAGAAAAACTGTTTTTT.

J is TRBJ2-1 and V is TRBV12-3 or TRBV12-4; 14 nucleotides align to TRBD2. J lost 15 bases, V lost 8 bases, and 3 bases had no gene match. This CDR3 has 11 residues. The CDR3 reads CASGTSGSVFF. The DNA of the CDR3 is TGTGCCAGCGGGACTAGCGGGAGTGTGTTCTTC.

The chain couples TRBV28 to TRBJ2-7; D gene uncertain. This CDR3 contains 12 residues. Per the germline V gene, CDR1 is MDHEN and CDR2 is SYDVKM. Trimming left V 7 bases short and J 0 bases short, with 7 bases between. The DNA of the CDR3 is TGTGCCAGCAAGGACCACTCCTACGAGCAGTACTTC. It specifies CASKDHSYEQYF.

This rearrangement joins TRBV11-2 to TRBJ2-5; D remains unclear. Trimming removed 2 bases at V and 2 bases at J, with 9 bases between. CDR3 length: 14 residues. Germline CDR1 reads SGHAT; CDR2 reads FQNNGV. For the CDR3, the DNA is TGTGCCAGCAGCTTATCAGGATGGCAAGAGACCCAGTACTTC. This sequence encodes CASSLSGWQETQYF. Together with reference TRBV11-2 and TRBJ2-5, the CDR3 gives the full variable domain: EAGVAQSPRYKIIEKRQSVAFWCNPISGHATLYWYQQILGQGPKLLIQFQNNGVVDDSQLPKDRFSAERLKGVDSTLKIQPAKLEDSAVYLCASSLSGWQETQYFGPGTRLLVL.

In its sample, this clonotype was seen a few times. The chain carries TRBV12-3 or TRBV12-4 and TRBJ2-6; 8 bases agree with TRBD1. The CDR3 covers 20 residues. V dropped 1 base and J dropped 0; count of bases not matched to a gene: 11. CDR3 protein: CASSLEERTGPFSGANVLTF. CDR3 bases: TGTGCCAGCAGTTTAGAGGAAAGGACAGGGCCCTTCTCTGGGGCCAACGTCCTGACTTTC.

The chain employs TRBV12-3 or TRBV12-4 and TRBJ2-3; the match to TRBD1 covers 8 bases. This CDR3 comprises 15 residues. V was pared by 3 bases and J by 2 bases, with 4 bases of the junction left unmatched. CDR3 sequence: CASSFSQGATDTQYF. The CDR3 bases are TGTGCCAGCAGTTTTAGCCAGGGGGCCACAGATACGCAGTATTTT.

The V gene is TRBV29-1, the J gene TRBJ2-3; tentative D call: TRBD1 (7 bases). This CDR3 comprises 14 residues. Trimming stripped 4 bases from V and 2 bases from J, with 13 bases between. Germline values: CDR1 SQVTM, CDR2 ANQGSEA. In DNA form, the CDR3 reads TGCAGCGTTGGTTCAGGGGGGACCACAGATACGCAGTATTTT. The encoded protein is CSVGSGGTTDTQYF.

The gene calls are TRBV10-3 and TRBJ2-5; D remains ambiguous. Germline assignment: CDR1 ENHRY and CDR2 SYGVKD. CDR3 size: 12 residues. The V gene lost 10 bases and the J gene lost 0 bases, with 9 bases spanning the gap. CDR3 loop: CATGANQETQYF. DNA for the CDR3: TGTGCCACCGGAGCCAACCAAGAGACCCAGTACTTC.

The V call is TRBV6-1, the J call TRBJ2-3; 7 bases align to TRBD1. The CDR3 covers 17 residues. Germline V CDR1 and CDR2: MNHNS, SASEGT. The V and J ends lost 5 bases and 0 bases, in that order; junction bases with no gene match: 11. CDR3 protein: CASSLTGRGASTDTQYF. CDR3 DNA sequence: TGTGCCAGCAGTCTGACAGGGCGAGGGGCTAGCACAGATACGCAGTATTTT.

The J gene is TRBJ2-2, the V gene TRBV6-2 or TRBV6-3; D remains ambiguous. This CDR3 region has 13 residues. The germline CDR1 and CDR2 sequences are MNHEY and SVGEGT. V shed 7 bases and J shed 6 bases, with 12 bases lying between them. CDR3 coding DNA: TGTGCCAGCAACCCCTTGGCTTCCGGGGAGCTGTTTTTT. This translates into CASNPLASGELFF.

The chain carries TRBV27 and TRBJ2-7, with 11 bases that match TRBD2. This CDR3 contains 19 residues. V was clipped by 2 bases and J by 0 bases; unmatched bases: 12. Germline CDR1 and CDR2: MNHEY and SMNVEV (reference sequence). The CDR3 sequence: CASSLRSSGRTLPSYEQYF. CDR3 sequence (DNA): TGTGCCAGCAGTTTACGCTCTAGCGGGAGGACACTCCCCTCCTACGAGCAGTACTTC.

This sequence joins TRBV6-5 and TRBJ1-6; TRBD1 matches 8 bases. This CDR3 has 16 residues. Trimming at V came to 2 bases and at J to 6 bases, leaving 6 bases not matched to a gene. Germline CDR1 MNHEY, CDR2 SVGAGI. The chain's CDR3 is CASSYGQTGVNSPLHF. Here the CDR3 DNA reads TGTGCCAGCAGTTACGGGCAGACAGGGGTTAATTCACCCCTCCACTTT.

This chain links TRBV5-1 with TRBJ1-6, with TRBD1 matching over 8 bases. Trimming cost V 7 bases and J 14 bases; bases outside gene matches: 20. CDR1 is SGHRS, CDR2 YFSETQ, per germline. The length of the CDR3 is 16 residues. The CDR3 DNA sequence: TGCGCCAGCGCCGGCGGCGAGGACAGGGCCGGTTTGTCCCTCCACTTT. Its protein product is CASAGGEDRAGLSLHF.

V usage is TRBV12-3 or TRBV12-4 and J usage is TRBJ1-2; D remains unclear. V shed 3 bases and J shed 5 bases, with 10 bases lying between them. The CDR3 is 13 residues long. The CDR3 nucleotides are TGTGCCAGCAGTTTTAACCCCTCGTATGGCTACACCTTC. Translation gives CASSFNPSYGYTF.

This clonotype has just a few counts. CDR3 region: CSAKPTRLGQYF. The DNA for the CDR3 is TGCAGTGCTAAGCCCACTCGTCTGGGGCAGTACTTC. The chain has TRBV20-1 and TRBJ2-7; no firm D call. CDR1 and CDR2 from the germline V gene are DFQATT and SNEGSKA (reference sequence). The CDR3 consists of 12 residues. Between the trimmed V and J ends, which lost 4 bases and 9 bases, there was a span of 16 bases.

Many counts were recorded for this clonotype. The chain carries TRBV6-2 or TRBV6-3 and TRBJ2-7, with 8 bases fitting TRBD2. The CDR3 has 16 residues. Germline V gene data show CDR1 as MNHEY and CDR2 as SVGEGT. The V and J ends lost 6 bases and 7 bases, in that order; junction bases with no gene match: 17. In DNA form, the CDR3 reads TGTGCCAGCAGCCTCTCCCTTCGGGGGGGAACCGGTGAGCAGTACTTC. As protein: CASSLSLRGGTGEQYF.